Given below is one T cell receptor (beta chain) in context. Its antigen remains unidentified. No base qualities exist here, and no much larger clone lies one base off it. The source of the sample is a study of blood T cell repertoires in COVID-19 (dated by TCRdb to between 2020 and 2021). Looking at the study overall: Samples from collaborators originated in the United States, Italy and Spain and spanned both the acute and convalescent phases of COVID-19. The material from the prospective study consisted of cDNA or gDNA derived from T cells, B-cell-depleted T cells, or PBMCs. Subjects who had been exposed to COVID-19, were actively infected with it, or had recovered from it provided the deeply sampled blood TCRbeta repertoires that made up the dataset. The repertoires were released in a freely available public database meant as a resource for research on the immune response to SARS-CoV-2. Samples came from the ongoing ImmuneRACE study (first 160 participants) plus 1,254 subjects from 6 global collaborators. A de-identified subject ID, COVID-19 status, age in years and sex were almost always included in the sample metadata. Where HLA class I and class II types were available, the types were taken from metadata supplied by the sample provider, not from assay-based typing.

TCRbeta CDR3 regions were amplified from genomic DNA by means of the immunoSEQ Assay, a bias-controlled multiplex PCR. The study's processing was this. The number of nucleated cells in each sample was estimated from the amplification of reference gene primers within the assay. To quantify the absolute abundance of each unique TCRbeta CDR3 rearrangement, sequence reads were collapsed and filtered. For each sample, productive Simpson clonality was calculated as the square root of Simpson's diversity index across productive rearrangements. This immuneACCESS table, as held by TCRdb, lists in-frame sequences with V and J called but not all clones. Of the missing ones, under half trace to an unresolved V gene in checked studies; the others have no known cause. V, J and clone size derive from that table, while D and trimming were established from the DNA sequence. The sample table records approximately 250,000 clones; 84% of these occur just once. The ten largest clones represent approximately 2.3% of the sample.

Samples from volunteer blood donors who had recovered from COVID-19 were contributed by a second Seattle source. Each collaborating institution followed its own protocols to collect whole blood in K2EDTA tubes. For TCRbeta analysis, collaborators shipped samples in one of three forms: frozen whole blood, isolated PBMCs, or DNA extracted from either of those sample types. Paper-wide results and their limitations: How much clinical and demographic metadata was included differed by source and by participant, and the metadata was provided uncurated.

Unmatched junction bases come to 9, with V trimmed by 5 bases and J by 2 bases. The cysteine opens and the phenylalanine closes a CDR3 of 15 amino acids. CDR3 DNA is the only sequence kept; it has 45 bases, read in frame from the first base. CDR1 and CDR2 (SGHDN, FVKESK) derive from the germline V gene. This TCR was sampled from a man aged 40-55 years who had recovered from COVID-19. Sequencing input: peripheral blood. The sequence joins TRBV14 to TRBJ2-7; TRBD1 matches 7 bases in the middle. The DNA sequence is given as TGTGCCAGCAGCTCGGGACAGCAATCTACCTACGAGCAGTACTTC. This translates into CASSSGQQSTYEQYF.